This T cell receptor (beta chain) is from a study of T cells after yellow fever vaccination. Study information: SMART-Seq v4 Ultra Low Input handled preparation of low-cell-number fractions.

Universal primer sites and UMIs were introduced during 5'RACE template-switching synthesis of TCR cDNA. TCRdb re-called the 5' RACE reads through MiXCR, storing one row per CDR3 protein. Of fewer than 450,000 distinct CDR3 sequences in the sample, about 8.3% are singletons; the top ten hold roughly a sixth. This clonotype has ten or more counts. Trimming left V 2 bases short and J 2 bases short, with 13 bases between. Germline lookup yields CDR1 SGHTA and CDR2 FQGNSA. The CDR3 spans 16 residues. The rearrangement links TRBV7-2 to TRBJ2-1; the D gene is possibly TRBD1 (6 bases). The source material was PBMCs, sampled about 49 days after the first yellow fever vaccination. This sequence was found in a man younger than 35 who received the YFV17D yellow fever vaccine. CDR3 sequence (DNA): TGTGCCAGCAGCTTATTGCTAGGGGGTCCCTACAATGAGCAGTTCTTC. Its protein is CASSLLLGGPYNEQFF.